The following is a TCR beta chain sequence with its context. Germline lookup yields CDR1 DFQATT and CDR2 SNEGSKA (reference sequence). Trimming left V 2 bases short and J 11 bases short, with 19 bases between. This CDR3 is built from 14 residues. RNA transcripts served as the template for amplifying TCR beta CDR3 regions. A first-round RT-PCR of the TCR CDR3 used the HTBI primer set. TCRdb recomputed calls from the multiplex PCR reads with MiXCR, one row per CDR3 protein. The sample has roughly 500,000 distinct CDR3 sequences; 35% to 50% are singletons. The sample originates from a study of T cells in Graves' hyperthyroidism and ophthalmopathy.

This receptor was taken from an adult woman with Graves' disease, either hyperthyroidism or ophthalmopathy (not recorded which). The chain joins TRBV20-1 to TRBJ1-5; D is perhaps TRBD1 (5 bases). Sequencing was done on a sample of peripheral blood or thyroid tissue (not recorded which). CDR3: CSARSGTSQETQHF. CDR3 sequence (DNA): TGCAGTGCTAGATCCGGGACCTCACAAGAGACCCAGCATTTT.